The rows below give T cell receptor beta chains drawn from one sample of a study of T cell repertoires in cytomegalovirus infection. TCRdb fed the reads into MiXCR, producing one record per CDR3 protein. The table records approximately 400,000 distinct CDR3 sequences, 30% to 40% of them present only once. The source material was PBMCs. These receptors all stem from a human donor in good health (CMV status not recorded). Some clones in this sample may be carry-over from other donors' samples. Both conserved end residues are part of each CDR3. D genes are given only for firm matches. Clone size, where shown, is once, few, many, or a class for clones that have expanded.

d_call j_call v_call clone_size cdr3_aa cdr3_nt
NA TRBJ2-1 TRBV12-3/TRBV12-4 many CASSLWGLGNEQFF TGTGCCAGCAGTTTGTGGGGGCTGGGCAATGAGCAGTTCTTC
NA TRBJ2-2 TRBV5-4 few CASSWGTGSTTGELFF TGTGCCAGCAGCTGGGGAACAGGTAGTACCACCGGGGAGCTGTTTTTT
TRBD2 TRBJ2-7 TRBV6-6 many CASSYGPGLAGTYEQYF TGTGCCAGCAGTTACGGGCCGGGACTAGCGGGAACCTACGAGCAGTACTTC
TRBD2 TRBJ2-4 TRBV12-3/TRBV12-4 many CASSSSGARKNIQYF TGTGCCAGCAGTAGTAGCGGGGCGCGCAAAAACATTCAGTACTTC
NA TRBJ2-5 TRBV7-2 many CASSSAYQETQYF TGTGCCAGCAGCTCAGCTTACCAAGAGACCCAGTACTTC
NA TRBJ2-1 TRBV6-1 few CASSEGPNEQFF TGTGCCAGCAGTGAAGGACCGAATGAGCAGTTCTTC
NA TRBJ1-1 TRBV5-5 NA CASSWIRDGLLNTEAFF TGTGCCAGCAGCTGGATTCGGGACGGGTTGTTGAACACTGAAGCTTTCTTT
TRBD1 TRBJ2-7 TRBV19 NA CASGGTGFHEQYF TGTGCCAGTGGAGGGACAGGGTTCCACGAGCAGTACTTC
NA TRBJ2-3 TRBV2 few CASSEIALLNTDTQYF TGTGCCAGCAGTGAAATTGCCCTGCTAAACACAGATACGCAGTATTTT
TRBD2 TRBJ2-1 TRBV4-3 many CASSQDTLAGGVEQFF TGCGCCAGCAGCCAAGATACTCTAGCGGGGGGAGTTGAGCAGTTCTTC
NA TRBJ2-7 TRBV6-2/TRBV6-3 once CASTPRGGRSYEQYF TGTGCCAGCACCCCGAGGGGTGGGAGGTCCTACGAGCAGTACTTC
TRBD1 TRBJ2-3 TRBV11-2 many CASSLGYRGRTDTQYF TGTGCCAGCAGCTTAGGGTACAGGGGGCGCACAGATACGCAGTATTTT
NA TRBJ1-2 TRBV24-1 NA CATSERGSLGGYTF TGTGCCACCAGTGAAAGGGGGTCTTTGGGTGGCTACACCTTC
NA TRBJ2-7 TRBV12-3/TRBV12-4 NA CASSFRAQVYEQYF TGTGCCAGCAGTTTCCGGGCCCAGGTCTACGAGCAGTACTTC
TRBD1 TRBJ2-7 TRBV14 NA CASRPGGPWGYEQYF TGTGCCAGCAGGCCAGGGGGACCGTGGGGTTACGAGCAGTACTTC
NA TRBJ2-3 TRBV7-2 many CASTRGILSTDTQYF TGTGCCAGCACGAGGGGGATTCTTTCCACAGATACGCAGTATTTT
NA TRBJ1-2 TRBV5-1 NA CASRRDPGGKNYGYTF TGCGCCAGCAGGAGAGACCCGGGTGGGAAAAACTATGGCTACACCTTC
NA TRBJ1-1 TRBV15 NA CATSRFPGTEAFF TGTGCCACCAGCAGATTTCCGGGGACTGAAGCTTTCTTT
TRBD1 TRBJ1-5 TRBV6-1 few CASSESGGYNQPQHF TGTGCCAGCAGTGAGTCAGGGGGCTACAATCAGCCCCAGCATTTT
NA TRBJ2-2 TRBV4-2 NA CASSQVLQNTGELFF TGTGCCAGCAGCCAAGTCTTACAGAACACCGGGGAGCTGTTTTTT
NA TRBJ1-5 TRBV7-2 many CASSLSPSNQPQHF TGTGCCAGCAGCTTGTCCCCTAGCAATCAGCCCCAGCATTTT
TRBD1 TRBJ2-2 TRBV2 NA CASNGDSDAGELFF TGTGCCAGCAATGGGGACAGCGATGCCGGGGAGCTGTTTTTT
NA TRBJ1-6 TRBV27 few CASSPGRNNSPLHF TGTGCCAGCAGCCCCGGGAGAAATAATTCACCCCTCCACTTT
NA TRBJ1-1 TRBV7-2 many CASSLASPGHMNTEAFF TGTGCCAGCAGCTTAGCTTCGCCGGGACACATGAACACTGAAGCTTTCTTT
NA TRBJ2-1 TRBV25-1 few CASEPRPGYNEQFF TGTGCCAGCGAGCCCCGGCCGGGATACAATGAGCAGTTCTTC
NA TRBJ1-5 TRBV10-2 NA CASSESMGSNQPQHF TGCGCCAGCAGTGAGTCGATGGGTTCCAATCAGCCCCAGCATTTT
NA TRBJ1-6 TRBV28 NA CASSLGPLNWGSPLHF TGTGCCAGCAGCTTAGGGCCACTCAACTGGGGTTCACCCCTCCACTTT
TRBD1 TRBJ1-2 TRBV7-2 many CASSLGQGNNYGYTF TGTGCCAGCAGCTTAGGACAGGGGAACAACTATGGCTACACCTTC
TRBD2 TRBJ2-7 TRBV7-8 few CASSSPGGLAHEQYF TGTGCCAGCAGCTCACCGGGGGGACTAGCACACGAGCAGTACTTC
TRBD2 TRBJ2-2 TRBV6-1 many CASSEEGLAGHTGELFF TGTGCCAGCAGTGAAGAGGGACTAGCTGGTCACACCGGGGAGCTGTTTTTT
NA TRBJ2-7 TRBV7-9 many CASSAQYEQYF TGTGCCAGCAGCGCCCAGTACGAGCAGTACTTC
NA TRBJ2-5 TRBV10-3 NA CAISREPPETQYF TGTGCCATCAGTCGGGAACCCCCGGAGACCCAGTACTTC
NA TRBJ1-1 TRBV4-3 few CASSQRPGRGNTEAFF TGCGCCAGCAGCCAACGTCCGGGGCGGGGGAACACTGAAGCTTTCTTT
NA TRBJ2-3 TRBV7-9 NA CASSLGILDADTQYF TGTGCCAGCAGCTTAGGTATCCTAGACGCAGATACGCAGTATTTT
NA TRBJ2-5 TRBV11-2 few CASSPNGAYQETQYF TGTGCCAGCAGCCCAAATGGGGCGTACCAAGAGACCCAGTACTTC
NA TRBJ2-3 TRBV9 few CASSPRGQGTDTQYF TGTGCCAGCAGCCCTCGTGGACAAGGCACAGATACGCAGTATTTT
NA TRBJ2-1 TRBV6-5 few CASRRDNEQFF TGTGCCAGCAGGCGCGACAATGAGCAGTTCTTC